What follows is one T cell receptor (beta chain) and its context. This sample is part of a study of OX40 agonist ivuxolimab in advanced cancers. The CDR3 covers 14 residues. Trimming stripped 4 bases from V and 6 bases from J, with 15 bases between. CDR1 is MDHEN and CDR2 is SYDVKM in the germline V gene. Profiled with immunoSEQ multiplex PCR; TCRdb holds only in-frame clones, not every one. The sample lists 60,000 to 75,000 clones, 85% to 90% seen once, with 0.86% in the top ten. This specimen consisted of CD4+ or CD8+ T cells sorted from blood, obtained in a trial of the OX40 agonist ivuxolimab. V gene TRBV28 combines with J gene TRBJ1-2, with D maybe TRBD1 (6 bases). The sequence was collected from an adult with an advanced solid tumor such as melanoma, head and neck, liver or kidney cancer. The CDR3 region has the DNA TGTGCCAGCAGTTCCCGGGCGGGGGCGAATGGCTACACCTTC. Its protein is CASSSRAGANGYTF.